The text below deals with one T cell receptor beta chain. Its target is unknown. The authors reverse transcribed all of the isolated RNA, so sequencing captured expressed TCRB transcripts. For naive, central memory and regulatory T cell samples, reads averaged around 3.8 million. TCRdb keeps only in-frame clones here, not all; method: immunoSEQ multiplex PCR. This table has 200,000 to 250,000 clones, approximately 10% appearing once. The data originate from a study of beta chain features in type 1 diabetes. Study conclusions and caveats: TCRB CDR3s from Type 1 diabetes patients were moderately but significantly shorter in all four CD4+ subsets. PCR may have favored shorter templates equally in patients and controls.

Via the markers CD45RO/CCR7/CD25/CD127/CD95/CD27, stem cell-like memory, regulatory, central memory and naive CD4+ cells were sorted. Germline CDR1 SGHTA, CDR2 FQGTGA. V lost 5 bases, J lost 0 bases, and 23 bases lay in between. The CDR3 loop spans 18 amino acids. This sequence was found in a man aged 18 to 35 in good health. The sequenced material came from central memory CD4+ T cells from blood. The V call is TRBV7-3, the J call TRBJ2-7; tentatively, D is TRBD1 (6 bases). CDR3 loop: CASSPGTLSPLSSYEQYF. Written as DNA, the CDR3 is TGTGCCAGCAGCCCAGGGACATTATCTCCCCTTAGCTCCTACGAGCAGTACTTC.